Shown below are 32 T cell receptor beta chains from a single sample sequenced in a study of cytotoxic CD8 clonotypes in ibrutinib-treated CLL. Clones were read by immunoSEQ multiplex PCR, and TCRdb kept only the in-frame ones, dropping some. Of some 200,000 clones listed, 65% to 80% are singletons. Sequenced here: PBMCs, sampled after 12 months of ibrutinib treatment. Receptors were obtained from a human donor with chronic lymphocytic leukemia.

The chain has TRBV10-3 and TRBJ2-7; no clear D. V was cut by 7 bases and J by 6 bases, with 10 bases left in between. Germline V gene lookup returns CDR1 ENHRY and CDR2 SYGVKD. The CDR3 runs 11 residues. The CDR3 loop reads CAIMGTTEQYF. The CDR3, as DNA: TGTGCCATCATGGGCACGACCGAGCAGTACTTC.

CDR3 loop: CASSSGGQAVYGYTF. In nucleotides, the CDR3 is TGTGCCAGCAGCTCGGGGGGACAGGCAGTCTATGGCTACACCTTC. This chain connects TRBV9 to TRBJ1-2, with TRBD1 identical over 8 bases. The CDR3 extends over 15 amino acids. The J segment lost 4 bases and the V segment lost 4 bases, leaving 9 bases of the junction unmatched. Per germline, CDR1 SGDLS and CDR2 YYNGEE. Full variable domain (remainder filled in from reference TRBV9 and TRBJ1-2): DSGVTQTPKHLITATGQRVTLRCSPRSGDLSVYWYQQSLDQGLQFLIQYYNGEERAKGNILERFSAQQFPDLHSELNLSSLELGDSALYFCASSSGGQAVYGYTFGSGTRLTVV.

The CDR3 DNA follows: TGTGCCAGCAGCCAAGTTAAGGGGGAGCTGTTTTTT. Its protein product is CASSQVKGELFF. This chain links TRBV4-2 with TRBJ2-2; D gene ambiguous. Germline V gene sequence: CDR1 LGHNA, CDR2 YNFKEQ. The germline V and J ends were trimmed by 1 base and 8 bases, with 5 bases remaining between them. The CDR3 has 12 residues.

The gene calls are TRBV18 and TRBJ1-3; the D gene is possibly TRBD1 (5 bases). The CDR3 covers 15 residues. Germline V CDR1 and CDR2: KGHSH, LQKENI. The germline V and J ends were trimmed by 4 bases and 1 base, with 11 bases remaining between them. CDR3 region: CASSRKGESGNTIYF. The CDR3 DNA reads as TGTGCCAGCTCACGGAAAGGGGAATCTGGAAACACCATATATTTT.

This chain connects TRBV4-3 to TRBJ2-5; 11 nucleotides agree with TRBD2. The germline V gene encodes CDR1 LGHNA and CDR2 YSLEER. V lost 0 bases and J lost 6; bases outside the gene matches: 15. CDR3 length: 19 amino acids. As DNA, the CDR3 is TGCGCCAGCAGCCAAGACCCCCCCGGGACTAGCGGATACGCACAGACCCAGTACTTC. It is translated as CASSQDPPGTSGYAQTQYF.

This sequence joins TRBV6-5 and TRBJ2-7, with a possible D match to TRBD1 (5 bases). Per germline, CDR1 MNHEY and CDR2 SVGAGI. This CDR3 spans 11 amino acids. Between the trimmed V and J ends, which lost 6 bases and 3 bases, there was a span of 6 bases. The CDR3 region has the DNA TGTGCCAGCAGGGGGCGCTACGAGCAGTACTTC. The encoded protein is CASRGRYEQYF.

The genes are TRBV5-1 and TRBJ2-7, with 13 bases matching TRBD2. V trimming: 4 bases; J trimming: 3 bases; junction bases outside the gene matches: 7. CDR1 SGHRS and CDR2 YFSETQ come from the germline V gene. The CDR3 length is 16 residues. CDR3 amino acids: CASSPSGLAGDYEQYF. CDR3 nucleotide sequence: TGCGCCAGCAGCCCTTCTGGACTAGCGGGGGACTACGAGCAGTACTTC.

This clone has only one observation. The V and J genes are TRBV19 and TRBJ1-1; D remains ambiguous. This CDR3 comprises 15 residues. Germline V gene lookup returns CDR1 LNHDA and CDR2 SQIVND (reference sequence). With 1 base removed from V and 5 bases from J, the gap between germline ends came to 14 bases. The CDR3 is CASSIGNPEWTEAFF. The DNA for the CDR3 is TGTGCCAGTAGTATAGGGAACCCTGAGTGGACTGAAGCTTTCTTT.

The chain is built from TRBV27 and TRBJ2-2, with TRBD1 identical over 11 bases. Germline V gene lookup returns CDR1 MNHEY and CDR2 SMNVEV (reference sequence). After removal of 2 bases from V and 3 bases from J, the junction contained 8 bases not matched to a gene. This CDR3 spans 18 amino acids. CDR3 sequence reads: CASSLEFGQGAHTGELFF. The DNA for the CDR3 is TGTGCCAGCAGTTTAGAATTTGGACAGGGGGCCCACACCGGGGAGCTGTTTTTT.

A few counts support this clone. The chain recombines TRBV25-1 with TRBJ2-1; TRBD2 agrees at 14 bases. The germline V gene has CDR1 MGHDK and CDR2 SYGVNS. The CDR3 runs to 15 residues. V lost 6 bases to trimming and J lost 8 bases; unmatched junction nucleotides: 6. CDR3 nucleotides: TGTGCCAGCAGCCCCGGGACTAGCGGGAGACATGAGCAGTTCTTC. Protein sequence: CASSPGTSGRHEQFF.

CDR3 amino acids: CASSLYLGKGNQPQHF. The CDR3, as DNA: TGTGCCAGCAGTCTCTACCTAGGGAAGGGCAATCAGCCCCAGCATTTT. The V and J genes are TRBV25-1 and TRBJ1-5; D remains ambiguous. Trimming left V 5 bases short and J 2 bases short, with 16 bases between. CDR3 length: 16 amino acids. Per germline, CDR1 MGHDK and CDR2 SYGVNS.

The chain uses TRBV29-1 and TRBJ2-5; no clear D. Per the germline V gene, CDR1 is SQVTM and CDR2 is ANQGSEA. This CDR3 has 12 residues. Trimming stripped 6 bases from V and 0 bases from J, with 8 bases between. The CDR3 is CSVQTDQETQYF. The CDR3 DNA is TGCAGCGTACAGACGGACCAAGAGACCCAGTACTTC.

The chain carries TRBV6-5 and TRBJ1-6; TRBD1 aligns across 7 bases. The CDR3 length is 13 residues. The V segment lost 5 bases and the J segment 12 bases; nucleotides outside the gene matches: 7. The V gene's germline CDR1 is MNHEY and CDR2 SVGAGI. The CDR3: CASSRGGQRPLHF. The CDR3 DNA sequence: TGTGCCAGCAGTCGAGGGGGCCAGCGACCCCTCCACTTT.

The V and J genes are TRBV19 and TRBJ1-5, with a weak D call TRBD1 (6 bases). V was trimmed by 5 bases and J by 7 bases, leaving 15 bases between them. This CDR3 spans 14 amino acids. Per germline, CDR1 LNHDA and CDR2 SQIVND (reference sequence). CDR3 DNA: TGTGCCAGTAGTTTAAGGGGGATTGGGCAGCCCCAGCATTTT. It translates to CASSLRGIGQPQHF. The entire variable domain, with the rest obtained from reference TRBV19 and TRBJ1-5, is as follows: DGGITQSPKYLFRKEGQNVTLSCEQNLNHDAMYWYRQDPGQGLRLIYYSQIVNDFQKGDIAEGYSVSREKKESFPLTVTSAQKNPTAFYLCASSLRGIGQPQHFGDGTRLSIL.

The chain links TRBV7-2 to TRBJ2-5; D uncertain. The CDR3 covers 14 residues. The V and J ends lost 5 bases and 4 bases respectively, with 14 bases between them. The V gene's germline CDR1 is SGHTA and CDR2 FQGNSA. CDR3 DNA sequence: TGTGCCAGCAGCCCTCTCGGACCCAGAGAGACCCAGTACTTC. Its protein product is CASSPLGPRETQYF.

The J gene is TRBJ1-2, the V gene TRBV6-4, with 8 bases aligning to TRBD1. The V gene's germline CDR1 is MRHNA and CDR2 SNTAGT. The CDR3 covers 16 residues. V gave up 6 bases and J gave up 6 bases; unmatched junction bases: 15. The CDR3 nucleotides are TGTGCCAGCAGGAGGGGAAATAGACAGGGGAAAGATGGCTACACCTTC. Amino acid sequence: CASRRGNRQGKDGYTF.

This sequence joins TRBV7-8 and TRBJ1-5; 7 bases align to TRBD1. The CDR3 has 17 amino acids. Germline V gene sequence: CDR1 SGHVS, CDR2 FQNEAQ. The V segment lost 5 bases and the J segment 1 base; nucleotides outside the gene matches: 11. CDR3 coding DNA: TGTGCCAGCAGCGAGTCGACAGGGAGGCTGAGCAATCAGCCCCAGCATTTT. Its protein is CASSESTGRLSNQPQHF.

The chain links TRBV30 to TRBJ2-7; 10 bases are a match to TRBD1. V dropped 2 bases and J dropped 2; count of bases not matched to a gene: 12. This CDR3 comprises 17 residues. The germline V gene encodes CDR1 GTSNPN and CDR2 SVGIG (reference sequence). The CDR3 spells CAWSRGLTGGDPYEQYF. The CDR3 DNA reads TGTGCCTGGAGTAGGGGTCTGACAGGGGGCGATCCCTACGAGCAGTACTTC.

This clone was seen just once. The chain couples TRBV7-2 to TRBJ2-1, with D possibly matching TRBD2 (6 bases). This CDR3 contains 15 residues. V lost 5 bases and J 1 base, leaving 12 bases between the germline ends. Germline CDR1 is SGHTA and CDR2 is FQGNSA. The CDR3 coding sequence is TGTGCCAGCAGCAGGAGGGCCGGGTCCTACAATGAGCAGTTCTTC. Residues: CASSRRAGSYNEQFF.

The CDR3 nucleotides are TGTGCCAGCTCACCAAGCGCGGGGGGCGTGAACTATGAGCAGTTCTTC. Protein sequence: CASSPSAGGVNYEQFF. The chain couples TRBV18 to TRBJ2-1, with TRBD2 matching 8 bases. Germline V gene data show CDR1 as KGHSH and CDR2 as LQKENI. The ends lost 2 bases at V and 8 bases at J; junction bases unmatched: 11. This CDR3 region has 16 residues.

This chain joins TRBV6-5 and TRBJ2-7; tentative D call: TRBD1 (5 bases). The V and J ends lost 5 bases and 5 bases respectively, with 16 bases between them. Per the germline V gene, CDR1 is MNHEY and CDR2 is SVGAGI. This CDR3 is built from 14 residues. The CDR3 bases are TGTGCCAGCAGTGAAAGGGGTCAGGGCGACGAGCAGTACTTC. This translates into CASSERGQGDEQYF.

The V call is TRBV5-6, the J call TRBJ1-3; D is possibly TRBD1 (5 bases). The germline V and J ends were trimmed by 4 bases and 4 bases, with 12 bases remaining between them. The V gene's germline CDR1 is SGHDT and CDR2 YYEEEE. The CDR3 contains 14 residues. The CDR3 sequence: CASSHNRRGNTIYF. In DNA form, the CDR3 reads TGTGCCAGCAGCCACAACAGGCGCGGAAACACCATATATTTT.

This chain uses TRBV6-5 with TRBJ1-2; no firm D call. CDR1 is MNHEY, CDR2 SVGAGI, per germline. This CDR3 spans 12 amino acids. V lost 5 bases, J lost 0 bases, and 4 bases lay in between. CDR3 amino acids: CASSAANYGYTF. As DNA, the CDR3 is TGTGCCAGCAGTGCCGCTAACTATGGCTACACCTTC.

This chain links TRBV9 with TRBJ1-2, with D tentatively TRBD1 (5 bases). The V and J ends lost 2 bases and 0 bases respectively, with 29 bases between them. The CDR3 has 21 residues. Germline V gene lookup returns CDR1 SGDLS and CDR2 YYNGEE. CDR3 residues: CASSVLWCQWDGRPTNYGYTF. The DNA of the CDR3 is TGTGCCAGCAGCGTTTTATGGTGCCAATGGGACGGAAGACCCACTAACTATGGCTACACCTTC.

There are a few counts of this clone. The chain employs TRBV7-2 and TRBJ1-1; TRBD1 might be the D (5 bases). There are 14 residues in the CDR3. CDR1 is SGHTA and CDR2 is FQGNSA in the germline V gene. Trimming cost V 3 bases and J 0 bases, with 8 bases left between them. The CDR3 is CASSFGAMNTEAFF. CDR3 bases: TGTGCCAGCAGCTTCGGGGCTATGAACACTGAAGCTTTCTTT.

In this sample, this clone turned up a few times. The V gene is TRBV7-2, the J gene TRBJ2-2, with 10 nucleotides matching TRBD2. The V and J ends lost 1 base and 2 bases, in that order; junction bases with no gene match: 4. This CDR3 has 17 residues. Germline values: CDR1 SGHTA, CDR2 FQGNSA. The CDR3 DNA sequence: TGTGCCAGCAGCTTAGGGATAGCGGGAGGTAACACCGGGGAGCTGTTTTTT. Translation: CASSLGIAGGNTGELFF.

V usage is TRBV10-2 and J usage is TRBJ1-2; D perhaps matches TRBD1 (5 bases). CDR3 size: 14 residues. Germline V gene lookup returns CDR1 WSHSY and CDR2 SAAADI. The ends were cut back, 2 bases at V and 4 bases at J, with 11 bases in the middle. The CDR3 is CASSEKGPFYGYTF. The CDR3 nucleotides read TGCGCCAGCAGTGAGAAGGGGCCCTTCTATGGCTACACCTTC.

This clone was detected only a few times. The chain uses TRBV6-5 and TRBJ2-5; 8 nucleotides align to TRBD1. The end of the DNA is better explained by TRBJ2-7, so the J call may be wrong. Germline loops: CDR1 MNHEY, CDR2 SVGAGI. This CDR3 contains 13 residues. In DNA, the CDR3 is TGTGCCAGCAGTCCGGGACAGGTTTACGAGCAGTACTTC. Translation: CASSPGQVYEQYF.

The chain carries TRBV7-8 and TRBJ2-7; 7 bases fit TRBD1. The V gene end was trimmed by 9 bases and the J gene end by 3 bases; junction bases not matched to a gene: 5. This CDR3 spans 12 amino acids. Germline V gene data show CDR1 as SGHVS and CDR2 as FQNEAQ. The CDR3: CASSGGYYEQYF. DNA for the CDR3: TGTGCCAGTTCAGGGGGATACTACGAGCAGTACTTC.

The gene calls are TRBV9 and TRBJ1-1; a possible D gene is TRBD1 (6 bases). The CDR3 totals 13 residues. Trimming pared 8 bases from V and 3 bases from J, leaving 14 bases between. Germline CDR1 reads SGDLS; CDR2 reads YYNGEE. CDR3 DNA sequence: TGTGCCAGTTCACAGGGAGGACACACTGAAGCTTTCTTT. As protein: CASSQGGHTEAFF.

Regarding this clone: The junction does not match germline at one end; this may be a read error. The chain employs TRBV28 and TRBJ2-7; 8 nucleotides agree with TRBD1. There are 13 residues in the CDR3. Germline assignment: CDR1 MDHEN and CDR2 SYDVKM. The CDR3 DNA sequence: TGTGCCAGCAGTTTACCCTCGGACAGGGAAAAAGACTTC. Its translation: CASSLPSDREKDF.

This clone was recorded many times. The chain is built from TRBV7-9 and TRBJ2-2; 10 bases align to TRBD1. The junction had 2 bases not matched to a gene; V was cut back by 3 bases and J by 7 bases. The CDR3 extends over 14 amino acids. CDR1 and CDR2 from the germline V gene are SEHNR and FQNEAQ (reference sequence). CDR3 region: CASSLGQGIGELFF. CDR3 nucleotides: TGTGCCAGCAGCTTGGGACAGGGGATCGGGGAGCTGTTTTTT.